This TCR beta chain was documented in a study of memory CD4+ T cells and cytomegalovirus serostatus. Trimming pared 1 base from V and 7 bases from J, leaving 5 bases between. Per germline, CDR1 SGHDT and CDR2 YYEEEE. This CDR3 has 12 residues. The sort gate was single viable CD3+CD4+CD8-CD45RO+ cells for memory CD4+ T cells. Serum IgG to CMV pp150, pp28, p38 and p52 defined serostatus. Some clones are missing from TCRdb's copy, which holds only in-frame ones; the method was immunoSEQ multiplex PCR. The sample holds around 41,000 clones, over 60% seen once. As for this clone: The target antigen is unknown.

Points from the study as a whole: Repertoires predicted CMV serostatus with median bootstrapped AUC of around 0.96.

The TCR was taken from an adult in good health and CMV-seronegative. The sample comprised memory CD4+ T cells from blood. The chain combines TRBV5-6 with TRBJ2-2; D is ambiguous. CDR3 region: CASSLFNGELFF. The CDR3 bases are TGTGCCAGCAGCTTGTTCAACGGGGAGCTGTTTTTT.